The T cell receptor beta chain under discussion was sequenced for a study of blood T cell repertoires in COVID-19. Study as a whole: Whether acute or convalescent, the COVID-19 samples came from the United States, Italy and Spain.

Data came from immunoSEQ multiplex PCR; TCRdb stores just in-frame clones and leaves some out. The sample contains approximately 130,000 clones, 88% of which appear only once. The germline CDR1 and CDR2 sequences are ENHRY and SYGVKD. This CDR3 comprises 17 residues. V was pared by 2 bases and J by 5 bases, with 21 bases between. Sequenced sample: peripheral blood. V is TRBV10-3 and J is TRBJ2-5, with D possibly matching TRBD2 (6 bases). The sequence derives from a human donor in a cohort sampled during active COVID-19. The CDR3 DNA reads as TGTGCCATCAGTGAGGGGGTCGCGGGGAGGACGGGCGAGACCCAGTACTTC. Its translation is CAISEGVAGRTGETQYF.